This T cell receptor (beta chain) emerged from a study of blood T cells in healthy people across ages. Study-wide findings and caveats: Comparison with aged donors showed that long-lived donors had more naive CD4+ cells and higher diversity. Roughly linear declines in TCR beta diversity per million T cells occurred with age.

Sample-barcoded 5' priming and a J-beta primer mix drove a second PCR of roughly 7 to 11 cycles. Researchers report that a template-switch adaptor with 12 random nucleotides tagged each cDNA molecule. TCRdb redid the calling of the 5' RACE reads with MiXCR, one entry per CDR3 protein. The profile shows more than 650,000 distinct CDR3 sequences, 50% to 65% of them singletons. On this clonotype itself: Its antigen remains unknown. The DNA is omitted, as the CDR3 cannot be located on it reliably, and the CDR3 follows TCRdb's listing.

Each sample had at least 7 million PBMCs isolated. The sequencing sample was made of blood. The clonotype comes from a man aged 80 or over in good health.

Here the CDR3 reads CASSLVLRARPYEQYF. This chain uses TRBV7-6 with TRBJ2-7; TRBD1 is taken as the D call from the table, unchecked against the DNA. Germline CDR1 SGHVS, CDR2 FNYEAQ. Counting both end residues, the CDR3 totals 16 amino acids.